A single sample gave rise to the 12 T cell receptor beta chains below, sequenced in a study of blood T cell repertoires in COVID-19. TCRdb keeps only in-frame clones here, not all; method: immunoSEQ multiplex PCR. This table has fewer than 250,000 clones, approximately 85% appearing once. The sample consisted of peripheral blood. These receptors all stem from a man between 35 and 55 years old with acute or convalescent COVID-19.

The chain carries TRBV9 and TRBJ1-2; 9 bases agree with TRBD1. The CDR3 has 15 amino acids. Germline CDR1 and CDR2: SGDLS and YYNGEE. The junction had 8 bases not matched to a gene; V was cut back by 2 bases and J by 6 bases. The chain's CDR3 is CASSVGTGREHGYTF. In DNA form, the CDR3 reads TGTGCCAGCAGCGTCGGGACAGGGAGAGAGCATGGCTACACCTTC.

The genes are TRBV11-2 and TRBJ2-7, with 11 bases aligning to TRBD1. V trimming: 5 bases; J trimming: 2 bases; junction bases outside the gene matches: 8. CDR3 size: 16 residues. CDR1 is SGHAT, CDR2 FQNNGV, per germline. The CDR3 coding sequence is TGTGCCAGCAGCCCAAGTGGGACAGGGGGAACCTACGAGCAGTACTTC. As protein: CASSPSGTGGTYEQYF.

In this sample, this clone turned up many times. The J gene is TRBJ2-1, the V gene TRBV7-9, with 8 nucleotides matching TRBD2. Germline trimming cut 3 bases from V and 5 bases from J; bases unmatched to any gene: 3. Germline V gives CDR1 SEHNR, CDR2 FQNEAQ (reference sequence). CDR3 size: 14 residues. CDR3 DNA sequence: TGTGCCAGCAGCTTGGCGGGGGGCCACAATGAGCAGTTCTTC. Encoded protein: CASSLAGGHNEQFF.

This clone appeared a few times. The chain couples TRBV2 to TRBJ2-1; TRBD1 might be the D (6 bases). Trimming removed 6 bases from V and 0 bases from J, with 12 bases in between. In germline, CDR1 is SNHLY, CDR2 FYNNEI. The CDR3 length is 15 residues. CDR3 sequence reads: CASRVRGNSYNEQFF. CDR3 DNA sequence: TGTGCCAGCAGGGTAAGGGGGAACTCCTACAATGAGCAGTTCTTC. Full variable domain (remainder filled in from reference TRBV2 and TRBJ2-1): EPEVTQTPSHQVTQMGQEVILRCVPISNHLYFYWYRQILGQKVEFLVSFYNNEISEKSEIFDDQFSVERPDGSNFTLKIRSTKLEDSAMYFCASRVRGNSYNEQFFGPGTRLTVL.

The chain carries TRBV29-1 and TRBJ1-1, with D hard to call. Trimming stripped 6 bases from V and 1 base from J, with 9 bases between. Germline V gene data show CDR1 as SQVTM and CDR2 as ANQGSEA. This CDR3 has 12 amino acids. CDR3 amino acids: CSVVQENTEAFF. CDR3 coding DNA: TGCAGCGTAGTTCAGGAGAACACTGAAGCTTTCTTT.

This chain links TRBV9 with TRBJ1-6, with 7 bases that match TRBD1. Losses at the gene ends were 6 bases for V and 7 bases for J; bases not matched to a gene: 4. Per the germline V gene, CDR1 is SGDLS and CDR2 is YYNGEE. The CDR3 has 13 residues. CDR3 DNA sequence: TGTGCCAGCACCGGGACAGTAAATTCACCCCTCCACTTT. Protein product: CASTGTVNSPLHF. The complete variable domain, with remaining parts taken from reference TRBV9 and TRBJ1-6, reads DSGVTQTPKHLITATGQRVTLRCSPRSGDLSVYWYQQSLDQGLQFLIQYYNGEERAKGNILERFSAQQFPDLHSELNLSSLELGDSALYFCASTGTVNSPLHFGNGTRLTVT.

This clone was seen a handful of times. The V and J genes are TRBV6-6 and TRBJ2-1; 8 bases line up with TRBD1. The germline gives CDR1 MNHNY, CDR2 SVGAGI (reference sequence). This CDR3 region has 11 residues. Trimming cost V 6 bases and J 15 bases; bases outside gene matches: 7. CDR3 coding DNA: TGTGCCAGCAGCCCCAGGGGGCCCCCGTTCTTC. Its protein product is CASSPRGPPFF.

V and J are TRBV5-6 and TRBJ1-2, with unresolved D. The V gene lost 1 base and the J gene lost 8 bases, with 9 bases spanning the gap. This CDR3 contains 12 residues. Germline assignment: CDR1 SGHDT and CDR2 YYEEEE. This CDR3 reads CASSLWGGGYTF. The CDR3, as DNA: TGTGCCAGCAGCTTGTGGGGAGGAGGCTACACCTTC.

This clone was seen once. The chain carries TRBV7-8 and TRBJ2-3, with D unclear. V gave up 3 bases and J gave up 5 bases, with 6 bases separating them. Germline values: CDR1 SGHVS, CDR2 FQNEAQ. This CDR3 has 12 amino acids. CDR3 in amino acids: CASSFTGDTQYF. The CDR3 DNA sequence: TGTGCCAGCAGCTTCACTGGAGATACGCAGTATTTT.

The rearrangement links TRBV3-1 (or the pseudogene TRBV3-2) to TRBJ2-4; 8 bases are shared with TRBD1. Trimming took 5 bases from V and 0 from J; bases not matched to a gene: 9. Germline V gene sequence: CDR1 LGHDT, CDR2 YNNKEL (reference sequence). The CDR3 is 17 amino acids. In nucleotides, the CDR3 is TGTGCCAGCAGCTCCCAGGGGGCAAGTAAAGCCAAAAACATTCAGTACTTC. It codes for CASSSQGASKAKNIQYF.

The chain employs TRBV21-1 and TRBJ1-1. TRBV21-1 is described as a pseudogene. The CDR3 runs 17 residues. Here the CDR3 reads CASSKAARRKSNTEAFF. As DNA, the CDR3 is TGTGCCAGCAGCAAAGCGGCCAGGAGGAAGAGTAACACTGAAGCTTTCTTT.

The gene calls are TRBV27 and TRBJ2-3; D gene ambiguous. V shed 3 bases and J shed 0 bases, with 7 bases lying between them. Looked up from germline, CDR1 is MNHEY and CDR2 is SMNVEV (reference sequence). The CDR3 extends over 14 amino acids. CDR3 sequence reads: CASSLWQSTDTQYF. As DNA, the CDR3 is TGTGCCAGCAGTTTGTGGCAGAGCACAGATACGCAGTATTTT.